Shown below are 10 T cell receptor beta chains from a single sample sequenced in a study of blood T cell repertoires in COVID-19. This table comes from immunoSEQ multiplex PCR, and its TCRdb copy is limited to in-frame clones, with some not included. The sample has 65,000 to 75,000 clones; 80% to 90% are singletons. Source material: peripheral blood. The source is a woman between 50 and 59 years old with active COVID-19.

The V gene is TRBV5-6, the J gene TRBJ2-1; TRBD1 might be the D (6 bases). V was pared by 7 bases and J by 6 bases, with 17 bases between. The V gene's germline CDR1 is SGHDT and CDR2 YYEEEE. The CDR3 spans 14 residues. CDR3 DNA sequence: TGTGCCAGCTACCGGGACAATAGAGTCAATGAGCAGTTCTTC. Translation gives CASYRDNRVNEQFF.

The chain links TRBV7-2 to TRBJ1-1, with D uncertain. V dropped 2 bases and J dropped 8 bases, with 9 bases sitting between them. The germline CDR1 and CDR2 sequences are SGHTA and FQGNSA. The CDR3 consists of 12 residues. The chain's CDR3 is CASSLTWEEAFF. Written as DNA, the CDR3 is TGTGCCAGCAGCTTAACCTGGGAGGAAGCTTTCTTT.

The chain is built from TRBV2 and TRBJ2-7; 7 bases are shared with TRBD2. With 6 bases clipped from V and 3 bases from J, the junction kept 14 bases outside the gene matches. The CDR3 extends over 16 amino acids. Germline assignment: CDR1 SNHLY and CDR2 FYNNEI. The CDR3 region has the DNA TGTGCCAGCAGATCCTTAACTAGCGCCCCGGGCTACGAGCAGTACTTC. Amino acid sequence: CASRSLTSAPGYEQYF.

The chain links TRBV2 to TRBJ2-3; 8 nucleotides agree with TRBD2. The CDR3 totals 15 residues. With V trimmed by 10 bases and J by 4 bases, 13 bases remained unmatched. Germline CDR1 SNHLY, CDR2 FYNNEI. Here the CDR3 reads CATENGAGGPDTQYF. The CDR3 DNA reads TGTGCCACAGAGAACGGGGCGGGAGGCCCAGATACGCAGTATTTT.

This clone appeared a single time. This chain links TRBV5-1 with TRBJ2-7; 7 bases align to TRBD2. V trimming: 2 bases; J trimming: 5 bases; junction bases outside the gene matches: 7. The CDR3 is made up of 14 amino acids. Germline V lookup: CDR1 SGHRS, CDR2 YFSETQ. DNA of the CDR3: TGCGCCAGCAGCTTAGGGACTACTGGCAACGAGCAGTACTTC. Translating it yields CASSLGTTGNEQYF.

The rearrangement links TRBV21-1 to TRBJ2-3; the DNA was not used to check the table's D call, TRBD1. TRBV21-1 is a pseudogene locus. This CDR3 region has 14 residues. The CDR3 loop reads CASSKVTGSDTQYF. In DNA form, the CDR3 reads TGTGCCAGCAGCAAAGTAACAGGGTCAGATACGCAGTATTTT.

The J gene is TRBJ2-2, the V gene TRBV5-1, with 9 bases fitting TRBD2. Trimming at V came to 4 bases and at J to 1 base, leaving 5 bases not matched to a gene. The CDR3 spans 16 residues. Germline CDR1 and CDR2: SGHRS and YFSETQ. CDR3 protein: CASSPSAGGNTGELFF. The DNA for the CDR3 is TGCGCCAGCAGCCCGTCAGCGGGAGGGAACACCGGGGAGCTGTTTTTT. The variable domain in full, completed from reference TRBV5-1 and TRBJ2-2, reads KAGVTQTPRYLIKTRGQQVTLSCSPISGHRSVSWYQQTPGQGLQFLFEYFSETQRNKGNFPGRFSGRQFSNSRSEMNVSTLELGDSALYLCASSPSAGGNTGELFFGEGSRLTVL.

The J gene is TRBJ2-1, the V gene TRBV28; TRBD2 might be the D (6 bases). Germline lookup yields CDR1 MDHEN and CDR2 SYDVKM. The CDR3 covers 16 residues. Trimming took off 5 bases at V and 0 bases at J, with 14 bases between the two ends. CDR3 sequence (DNA): TGTGCCAGCAGTCCCTCTAGCGTTAGCTCCTACAATGAGCAGTTCTTC. This codes for CASSPSSVSSYNEQFF.

The table lists this clone with a few counts. The V gene is TRBV10-1, the J gene TRBJ2-1; D may be TRBD1 (5 bases). The V gene lost 6 bases and the J gene lost 6 bases, with 12 bases spanning the gap. Germline lookup yields CDR1 WNHNN and CDR2 SYGVQD (reference sequence). The CDR3 is made up of 13 amino acids. CDR3 protein: CASSWQGSNEQFF. The CDR3 bases are TGCGCCAGCAGCTGGCAGGGAAGCAATGAGCAGTTCTTC.

Here the CDR3 DNA reads TGTGCCAGCAGCCCTAACCCAGCGCCGGGGGAGGGCACAGATACGCAGTATTTT. The encoded protein is CASSPNPAPGEGTDTQYF. J is TRBJ2-3 and V is TRBV9; TRBD2 is a possible D gene (6 bases). Germline loops: CDR1 SGDLS, CDR2 YYNGEE. V dropped 4 bases and J dropped 1 base, with 22 bases sitting between them. CDR3 length: 18 residues.